This TCR beta chain stems from a study of CD8 T cells in Susac syndrome (dated by TCRdb to the late 2010s). Broadly, across the study: Among the sequenced Susac syndrome patients, about six had clinically active disease and about eight were in clinical remission. At the time of blood withdrawal, Susac syndrome patients were either therapy-naive, taking corticosteroids (with some also receiving IVIg), or on IVIg alone. Whether CD8+ T cell activation and differentiation in Susac syndrome was antigen driven was tested using repertoire sequencing. The investigation overall reported the following: No clonal expansion was detected in the CD4+ T cell repertoire of Susac syndrome patients. The number of individuals in the TCR sequencing and HLA analysis was acknowledged as relatively small.

As for this clonotype: Its antigen target is currently unknown. No quality values exist for individual bases; no much larger clone is one base distant.

RNA was extracted using the RNeasy kit, and about 0.5 to 1 microgram was reverse transcribed with random hexamers. The immunoSEQ multiplex PCR assay, which covers 54 Vbeta and 13 Jbeta segments, was used to amplify TCR beta CDR3 regions. To correct PCR amplification bias, a synthetic template baseline was used for both primer optimization and computational correction. The source study handled its data this way. Reads were annotated to V, D and J genes per IMGT and analyzed with immunoSEQ Analyzer, keeping only productive sequences. Clonality was computed as one minus Shannon entropy normalized by log2 of the number of productive unique sequences. For each patient and control, public and private clones were evaluated among the 100 most prevalent clones. Clones were defined as Susac-specific when absent from the healthy and MS cohorts, from 1,000 to 1,100 published viral clones and from other ImmuneACCESS disease sequences. TCRdb ran its own pipeline on the public reads, namely fastp trimming at Q25 and MiXCR clone calling, and kept in-frame beta chains. Under each unique CDR3 protein, matching rows form one entry showing the most common genes and DNA. The V and J calls shown here were made by TCRdb, not taken from the authors' results. For this sample there are 150,000 to 200,000 distinct CDR3 sequences; roughly 90% appear just once. The ten largest clones represent 0.087% of the sample.

High-throughput TCR beta sequencing profiled peripheral blood CD8+ and CD4+ T cells from healthy donors, Susac syndrome patients and multiple sclerosis patients. Recently defined diagnostic criteria for definite or probable disease were met by the Susac syndrome patients. CD8+ TEMRA cells were enriched by FACS, while bulk CD8+ and CD4+ T cells were purified by magnetic negative isolation. Blood was drawn into EDTA tubes, processed within 24 hours, and PBMCs were isolated by density gradient centrifugation. PBMCs intended for TCR sequencing were cryopreserved in liquid nitrogen and thawed later in a water bath at 37 degrees C. The sorted or isolated CD4+, CD8+ and CD8+ TEMRA cells had a purity of 90% or higher. The sequence was obtained from a human donor with Susac syndrome. The specimen sequenced was CD4+ T cells from PBMCs.

The DNA sequence follows: TGCAGTGCTTCCGGGACTAGCGGGGGGGCGGAGACCCAGTACTTC. This is translated as CSASGTSGGAETQYF. The rearrangement joined TRBV20-1 to TRBJ2-5; a stretch of 16 junction bases matches TRBD2. The germline V and J ends show losses of 5 bases and 5 bases respectively, and no gene match explains 5 bases of the junction. For CDR1 and CDR2, the germline V gene (reference sequence) lists DFQATT and SNEGSKA. The cysteine opens and the phenylalanine closes a CDR3 of 15 amino acids. Only the CDR3 portion is preserved as DNA: 45 bases, with reading frame beginning at the first base.